Sequencing of this T cell receptor (beta chain) was carried out in a study of blood T cell repertoires in COVID-19. Whole-study context: Whether acute or convalescent, the COVID-19 samples came from the United States, Italy and Spain. PBMCs, B-cell-depleted T cells, or T cells were the source of the cDNA or gDNA that made up the material.

In germline, CDR1 is KGHSH, CDR2 LQKENI. The V and J ends lost 3 bases and 6 bases, in that order; junction bases with no gene match: 0. This CDR3 is built from 12 residues. This clone was recorded only once. Other DNA sequences in this specimen translate into the identical CDR3. The authors' processing: By means of reference gene primer amplification, nucleated cell counts were estimated. Profiling relied on immunoSEQ multiplex PCR, and the TCRdb table lists in-frame clones only, not all of them. V and J calls and clone size are as listed in that table; D and trimming were resolved from the DNA. The table has roughly 240,000 clones, almost 85% seen once.

Source material: PBMCs or T cells enriched from blood (not recorded which). This clonotype was sampled from a woman aged 50 to 60 with acute COVID-19. The rearrangement uses TRBV18 and TRBJ1-2; 8 bases agree with TRBD1. CDR3 sequence reads: CASSPDRDGYTF. CDR3 coding DNA: TGTGCCAGCTCACCGGACAGGGATGGCTACACCTTC.